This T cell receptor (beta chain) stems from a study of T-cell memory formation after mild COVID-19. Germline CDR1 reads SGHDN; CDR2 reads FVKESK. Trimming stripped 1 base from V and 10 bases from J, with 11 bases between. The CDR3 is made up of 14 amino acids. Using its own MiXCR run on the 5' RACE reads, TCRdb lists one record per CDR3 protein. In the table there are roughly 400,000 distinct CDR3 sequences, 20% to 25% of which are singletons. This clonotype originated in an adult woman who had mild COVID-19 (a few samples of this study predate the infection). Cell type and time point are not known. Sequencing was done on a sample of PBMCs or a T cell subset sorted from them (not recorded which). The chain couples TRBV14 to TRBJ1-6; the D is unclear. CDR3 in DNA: TGTGCCAGCAGCCAAGGGGTTGGGTCATCACCCCTCCACTTT. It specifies CASSQGVGSSPLHF.